The 22 T cell receptor beta chains below were found in one sample sequenced in a study of T-cell memory formation after mild COVID-19 (dated by TCRdb to about 2021). The protocol used for the library was 5' RACE. Sequencer: Illumina NovaSeq 6000. The raw public data were reprocessed by TCRdb itself: fastp quality trimming at Q25, MiXCR clonotype calling, in-frame beta chains only. Identical CDR3 protein sequences are pooled into one entry, listed with their most common genes and DNA. The sample contains 150,000 to 200,000 distinct CDR3 sequences, 13% to 15% of them found a single time. 11% to 15% of the sample rests with the top ten. Sequencing used PBMCs or a T cell subset sorted from them (not recorded which). The source is an adult woman who had mild COVID-19 (a few samples of this study predate the infection). The sample titles of this study are shuffled in the database, so cell type and time point are left out; the donor was told from shared clones.

This clonotype was recorded once. The rearrangement joins TRBV4-1 to TRBJ1-6; D gene ambiguous. The CDR3 runs to 15 residues. CDR1 and CDR2 (germline): MGHRA, YSYEKL. The V end was cut by 1 base, the J end by 0 bases, with 4 bases between. The DNA of the CDR3 is TGCGCCAGCAGCCAAGGAAGCTCCTATAATTCACCCCTCCACTTT. Protein product: CASSQGSSYNSPLHF.

The V gene is TRBV14, the J gene TRBJ2-7; 8 bases fit TRBD1. The CDR3 is 13 amino acids. V shed 5 bases, J shed 5 bases, and the junction held 5 bases outside the gene matches. CDR1 is SGHDN and CDR2 is FVKESK in the germline V gene. CDR3 bases: TGTGCCAGCAGCGGACAGGGTGTCCACGAGCAGTACTTC. Amino acids: CASSGQGVHEQYF.

This sequence joins TRBV7-9 and TRBJ1-2; TRBD1 aligns across 9 bases. After removal of 5 bases from V and 3 bases from J, the junction contained 4 bases not matched to a gene. Germline CDR1 SEHNR, CDR2 FQNEAQ (reference sequence). This CDR3 is built from 14 residues. In DNA form, the CDR3 reads TGTGCCAGCAGCACGAGGACAGGGGACTATGGCTACACCTTC. Protein: CASSTRTGDYGYTF.

This clonotype has only a few counts. The gene calls are TRBV6-5 and TRBJ2-7; 12 bases are shared with TRBD1. The CDR3 runs 14 residues. Germline values: CDR1 MNHEY, CDR2 SVGAGI. V shed 2 bases and J 5 bases; nucleotides not matched to a gene: 1. The CDR3 DNA sequence: TGTGCCAGCAGTTACGGGACAGGGGGCGACGAGCAGTACTTC. Protein: CASSYGTGGDEQYF.

V usage is TRBV11-2 and J usage is TRBJ2-1; TRBD1 agrees at 8 bases. Germline CDR1 SGHAT, CDR2 FQNNGV. This CDR3 is 13 amino acids long. V gave up 7 bases and J gave up 5 bases; unmatched junction bases: 4. The CDR3 DNA reads as TGTGCCAGCACCCCGACAGGGGACAATGAGCAGTTCTTC. It specifies CASTPTGDNEQFF.

V gene TRBV19 combines with J gene TRBJ1-1; no clear D gene. CDR3 length equals 12 residues. V gave up 8 bases and J gave up 1 base, with 8 bases separating them. CDR1 LNHDA and CDR2 SQIVND come from the germline V gene (reference sequence). The CDR3 sequence is CASGDGNTEAFF. CDR3 nucleotides: TGTGCCAGTGGAGACGGGAACACTGAAGCTTTCTTT.

This clonotype has a handful of counts. The chain recombines TRBV3-1 with TRBJ1-2; D gene uncertain. V was clipped by 0 bases and J by 7 bases, with 18 bases between them. CDR3 length equals 16 residues. Germline V lookup: CDR1 LGHDT, CDR2 YNNKEL (reference sequence). In nucleotides, the CDR3 is TGTGCCAGCAGCCAAGATCACACCGGGAAACGAGGTGGCTACACCTTC. It yields the protein CASSQDHTGKRGGYTF.

V usage is TRBV15 and J usage is TRBJ2-1, with TRBD1 matching over 7 bases. The CDR3 loop spans 15 amino acids. J lost 7 bases, V lost 3 bases, and 9 bases had no gene match. Per the germline V gene, CDR1 is LNHNV and CDR2 is YYDKDF (reference sequence). The CDR3 region has the DNA TGTGCCACCAGCAGTGCCGGGACAGCAAAGAATGAGCAGTTCTTC. Protein product: CATSSAGTAKNEQFF.

This clonotype was seen more than once but under ten times. The chain uses TRBV7-3 and TRBJ2-3; D is unresolved. From germline, CDR1 is SGHTA and CDR2 FQGTGA. The CDR3 extends over 13 amino acids. Trimming took off 4 bases at V and 2 bases at J, with 7 bases between the two ends. The CDR3 DNA sequence: TGTGCCAGCAGCTACCACCACACAGATACGCAGTATTTT. Protein product: CASSYHHTDTQYF.

This chain links TRBV5-1 with TRBJ2-3; 7 bases agree with TRBD2. CDR3 length equals 15 residues. Germline V CDR1 and CDR2: SGHRS, YFSETQ. The J segment lost 0 bases and the V segment lost 0 bases, leaving 1 base of the junction unmatched. CDR3 loop: CASSLVSGSTDTQYF. In DNA form, the CDR3 reads TGCGCCAGCAGCTTGGTTAGCGGGAGCACAGATACGCAGTATTTT.

This chain connects TRBV6-5 to TRBJ2-7, with a weak D call TRBD2 (5 bases). Between the trimmed V and J ends, which lost 7 bases and 7 bases, there was a span of 17 bases. Germline-derived CDR1 and CDR2 are MNHEY and SVGAGI. The CDR3 consists of 13 residues. The CDR3 DNA reads as TGTGCCAGCACCCGAGGGCCATCGGGGGAGCAGTACTTC. Residues: CASTRGPSGEQYF.

This chain joins TRBV7-9 and TRBJ1-4, with D unclear. Trimming cost V 5 bases and J 4 bases, with 8 bases left between them. Germline V gene lookup returns CDR1 SEHNR and CDR2 FQNEAQ (reference sequence). CDR3 size: 13 residues. The DNA of the CDR3 is TGTGCCAGCAGCAGCCAGAATAATGAAAAACTGTTTTTT. This codes for CASSSQNNEKLFF. Together with reference TRBV7-9 and TRBJ1-4, the CDR3 gives the full variable domain: DTGVSQNPRHKITKRGQNVTFRCDPISEHNRLYWYRQTLGQGPEFLTYFQNEAQLEKSRLLSDRFSAERPKGSFSTLEIQRTEQGDSAMYLCASSSQNNEKLFFGSGTQLSVL.

This rearrangement joins TRBV4-3 to TRBJ2-1, with 9 bases matching TRBD2. Looked up from germline, CDR1 is LGHNA and CDR2 is YSLEER. V was pared by 4 bases and J by 7 bases, with 2 bases of the junction left unmatched. The CDR3 has 13 amino acids. CDR3 residues: CASSPSGKNEQFF. Here the CDR3 DNA reads TGCGCCAGCAGCCCTAGCGGGAAAAATGAGCAGTTCTTC.

This clonotype appeared once. J is TRBJ2-2 and V is TRBV7-9; either TRBD1 or TRBD2 may fit D (6 bases each). The germline CDR1 and CDR2 sequences are SEHNR and FQNEAQ (reference sequence). The germline V and J ends were trimmed by 5 bases and 4 bases, with 20 bases remaining between them. The CDR3 contains 17 residues. CDR3 in amino acids: CASSPPTGGRGTGELFF. The CDR3 DNA follows: TGTGCCAGCAGCCCTCCCACCGGGGGCCGGGGCACCGGGGAGCTGTTTTTT.

This clonotype turned up a few times. This chain joins TRBV5-1 and TRBJ2-1, with 9 bases fitting TRBD2. The CDR3 is 15 residues long. V gave up 0 bases and J gave up 6 bases; unmatched junction bases: 4. Germline CDR1 is SGHRS and CDR2 is YFSETQ. In nucleotides, the CDR3 is TGCGCCAGCAGCTTGGGAGTAGCGGGAGCCAATGAGCAGTTCTTC. This gives the protein CASSLGVAGANEQFF.

The chain uses TRBV9 and TRBJ1-5; D is ambiguous. The CDR3 is 18 amino acids. V was trimmed by 3 bases and J by 4 bases, leaving 23 bases between them. CDR1 and CDR2 from the germline V gene are SGDLS and YYNGEE. The CDR3 bases are TGTGCCAGCAGCGCAATAGAGATCCTCGGGCAGACAAATCAGCCCCAGCATTTT. Translation gives CASSAIEILGQTNQPQHF.

This clonotype was detected a few times. V is TRBV23-1 and J is TRBJ2-7; 14 nucleotides align to TRBD2. TRBV23-1 is annotated as an ORF whose role is uncertain. This CDR3 region has 16 residues. V lost 6 bases and J lost 5; bases outside the gene matches: 9. CDR3 sequence (DNA): TGCGCCAGCAGCCCCCTGGGACTAGCGGGAGTTCACGAGCAGTACTTC. Protein sequence: CASSPLGLAGVHEQYF.

This clonotype was detected a few times. The J gene is TRBJ2-1, the V gene TRBV30, with D uncertain. V was cut by 3 bases and J by 15 bases, with 12 bases left in between. CDR1 GTSNPN and CDR2 SVGIG come from the germline V gene (reference sequence). This CDR3 comprises 10 residues. Written as DNA, the CDR3 is TGTGCCTGGAGATGCTGCGCAGGGTTCTTC. It yields the protein CAWRCCAGFF.

This clonotype was counted a few times. V is TRBV10-3 and J is TRBJ2-5; 14 positions agree with TRBD2. Germline loops: CDR1 ENHRY, CDR2 SYGVKD. This CDR3 is built from 16 residues. Losses at the gene ends were 5 bases for V and 5 bases for J; bases not matched to a gene: 7. The CDR3 here is CAISSTSGRAVETQYF. CDR3 sequence (DNA): TGTGCCATCAGTTCGACTAGCGGGAGGGCCGTGGAGACCCAGTACTTC.

The chain uses TRBV4-3 and TRBJ2-1; 8 positions match TRBD2. This CDR3 is 16 amino acids long. Germline CDR1 and CDR2: LGHNA and YSLEER. V was clipped by 0 bases and J by 6 bases; unmatched bases: 7. This chain's CDR3 is CASSQDPAGVSNEQFF. As DNA, the CDR3 is TGCGCCAGCAGCCAAGATCCAGCGGGAGTATCCAATGAGCAGTTCTTC.

The rearrangement uses TRBV29-1 and TRBJ1-2; D is perhaps TRBD1 (6 bases). V was cut by 0 bases and J by 3 bases, with 14 bases left in between. Germline V CDR1 and CDR2: SQVTM, ANQGSEA. The CDR3 has 15 amino acids. Here the CDR3 DNA reads TGCAGCGTTGAAGAGGGGGCGCGCGGGCACTATGGCTACACCTTC. This encodes CSVEEGARGHYGYTF.

This clonotype occurred a few times. This sequence joins TRBV6-2 or TRBV6-3 and TRBJ2-3; 11 bases line up with TRBD2. The V gene's germline CDR1 is MNHEY and CDR2 SVGEGT. The CDR3 sequence is 15 residues long. J lost 2 bases, V lost 7 bases, and 5 bases had no gene match. CDR3 in amino acids: CASTMTSGVTDTQYF. The CDR3 bases are TGTGCCAGCACCATGACTAGCGGGGTCACAGATACGCAGTATTTT.